This T cell receptor (beta chain) emerged from a study of T cell responses to AZD1222 COVID-19 vaccine. Note on this clone: Its target is unknown.

Profiled with immunoSEQ multiplex PCR; TCRdb holds only in-frame clones, not every one. The sample contains fewer than 180,000 clones, around 90% of which appear only once. Germline values: CDR1 MNHEY, CDR2 SMNVEV (reference sequence). The CDR3 covers 14 residues. V shed 0 bases and J shed 4 bases, with 8 bases lying between them. Study outcomes and limitations: The donor group comprised mostly white British people and more females; the analysis possibly underestimated clonal diversity. Spike-specific TCR breadth and depth both grew after two AZD1222 doses. Spike-wide coverage was observed for vaccine-associated CD4 TCRs, with dominant responses at 160-218 and 743-854.

Material: peripheral blood, obtained 28 days after the second AZD1222 dose. The chain combines TRBV27 with TRBJ2-3; weak D call: TRBD1 (5 bases). The sequence was obtained from an adult who received the AZD1222 COVID-19 vaccine. CDR3 bases: TGTGCCAGCAGTTTATCAGGGGCCCCAGATACGCAGTATTTT. Encoded protein: CASSLSGAPDTQYF.